The present T cell receptor beta chain was sequenced within a study of TIL therapy for anti-PD-1-resistant metastatic lung cancer. Study details: Tumors were harvested before any PD-1/PD-L1 blockade. A handful of tumors were EGFR-mutant and two were ALK-rearranged.

Study observations and caveats: After infusion, TIL clonotypes partly replaced peripheral T cells and declined over months.

To note about this clone: Its antigen is currently unknown.

Time point of the sample: pre-treatment sample, taken before nivolumab and TIL therapy. Enrollment ran from 2017 to January 2020. The libraries were made with immunoSEQ v3. Assay: immunoSEQ multiplex PCR; the TCRdb copy retains only in-frame clones and omits some. The sample records 18,000 or so clones, 83% being singletons. The sample in question was blood, obtained at baseline. The sequence was collected from a person aged 25-85 years with non-small cell lung cancer.

The CDR3, as DNA: TGTGCCAGCAGCGTTTGGGACGGGACGAATGAGCAGTTCTTC. This translates into CASSVWDGTNEQFF. J is TRBJ2-1 and V is TRBV9; D is perhaps TRBD1 or TRBD2 (5 bases each). The germline gives CDR1 SGDLS, CDR2 YYNGEE. V was trimmed by 2 bases and J by 7 bases, leaving 13 bases between them. The CDR3 runs to 14 residues.